The following is a T cell receptor beta chain sequence with its context. CDR1 SEHNR and CDR2 FQNEAQ come from the germline V gene (reference sequence). The CDR3 spans 15 residues. The V end was cut by 5 bases, the J end by 1 base, with 12 bases between. This sample is part of a study of T cell responses to AZD1222 COVID-19 vaccine. Here immunoSEQ multiplex PCR was the method, and the copy in TCRdb shows in-frame clones only, minus some. This table holds roughly 150,000 clones, 90% to 95% found once. The source of this sequence is an adult in good health. The sample was peripheral blood, taken on day 0 of AZD1222 vaccination. The rearrangement links TRBV7-9 to TRBJ2-1; no definite D call. CDR3 amino acids: CASSILGTSYNEQFF. The CDR3, as DNA: TGTGCCAGCAGCATACTGGGTACGTCCTACAATGAGCAGTTCTTC.